These 10 T cell receptor beta chains share one sample of origin, sequenced in a study of blood T cell repertoires in COVID-19 (dated by TCRdb to 2018 to 2020). Library generation was performed with the immunoSEQ multiplex PCR assay. TCRdb's version of the immuneACCESS table is confined to in-frame rearrangements and falls short of the full clone set. An unresolved V gene accounts for under half of the shortfall where checked; the remainder is of unknown origin. The table for this sample lists 85,000 to 100,000 clones; roughly 80% of them were counted only once. More than 20% of the sample belongs to the ten largest clones. Sequenced: peripheral blood. These receptors were obtained from a human donor in a cohort sampled during active COVID-19.

As concerns this clone: Different DNA sequences within this sample yield the same CDR3. The rearrangement joins TRBV2 to TRBJ1-1, with 11 bases aligning to TRBD1. J gave up 1 base and V 8 bases, and 3 bases lay outside the gene matches. This CDR3 spans 14 amino acids. Germline V gene sequence: CDR1 SNHLY, CDR2 FYNNEI. The CDR3 loop is CASSGQGANTEAFF. In DNA, the CDR3 is TGTGCCAGCTCAGGACAGGGGGCGAACACTGAAGCTTTCTTT.

The CDR3 DNA reads as TGTGCCAGTAGTATAGCAGGGACCCGGGGAGGAGGCTACACCTTC. The encoded protein is CASSIAGTRGGGYTF. The V call is TRBV19, the J call TRBJ1-2, with a tentative D call TRBD1 (5 bases). Germline V gene data show CDR1 as LNHDA and CDR2 as SQIVND (reference sequence). Trimming removed 1 base at V and 8 bases at J, with 17 bases between. The CDR3 contains 15 residues.

This clone has only one observation. The chain couples TRBV7-6 to TRBJ2-7, with 12 nucleotides matching TRBD2. Germline CDR1 reads SGHVS; CDR2 reads FNYEAQ. Trimming removed 5 bases from V and 0 bases from J; junction bases left unmatched: 2. The CDR3 sequence is 15 residues long. The CDR3 loop reads CASSRGLAGSYEQYF. In DNA form, the CDR3 reads TGTGCCAGCAGCCGGGGACTAGCGGGCTCCTACGAGCAGTACTTC.

The chain recombines TRBV6-2 or TRBV6-3 with TRBJ2-2; TRBD2 is a possible D gene (6 bases). This CDR3 is 17 amino acids long. Trimming removed 4 bases at V and 8 bases at J, with 23 bases between. The germline V gene has CDR1 MNHEY and CDR2 SVGEGT. CDR3 DNA: TGTGCCAGCAGTTCCGATGGCCACGGGAGACGGAGGGGGGAGCTGTTTTTT. This sequence encodes CASSSDGHGRRRGELFF.

The chain links TRBV14 to TRBJ2-7; 12 positions agree with TRBD2. Germline-derived CDR1 and CDR2 are SGHDN and FVKESK. The V segment lost 4 bases and the J segment 3 bases; nucleotides outside the gene matches: 13. The CDR3 loop spans 18 amino acids. For the CDR3, the DNA is TGTGCCAGCAGCCCCGCTGGGCTAGCTAGCGGGAGGGGCTACGAGCAGTACTTC. Protein: CASSPAGLASGRGYEQYF.

This clone showed up just a few times. This chain uses TRBV3-1 (or the pseudogene TRBV3-2) with TRBJ1-4; 7 nucleotides match TRBD1. With V trimmed by 4 bases and J by 8 bases, 4 bases remained unmatched. Germline V gives CDR1 LGHDT, CDR2 YNNKEL (reference sequence). The CDR3 runs to 13 residues. The CDR3 bases are TGTGCCAGCAGCCGACAGGGCGGGGAAAAACTGTTTTTT. Encoded protein: CASSRQGGEKLFF.

As for this clone: This sample includes further DNA sequences coding for the same CDR3. The chain employs TRBV19 and TRBJ2-1; TRBD2 agrees at 7 bases. V was clipped by 3 bases and J by 4 bases; unmatched bases: 6. The length of the CDR3 is 15 residues. From germline, CDR1 is LNHDA and CDR2 SQIVND (reference sequence). The chain's CDR3 is CASSIQAGSYNEQFF. The CDR3 DNA follows: TGTGCCAGTAGTATCCAAGCGGGATCTTACAATGAGCAGTTCTTC.

This clone was seen a handful of times. The chain has TRBV24-1 and TRBJ1-4; tentative D call: TRBD1 (5 bases). The germline CDR1 and CDR2 sequences are KGHDR and SFDVKD. V lost 5 bases and J lost 8, with 17 bases in between. The CDR3 contains 15 residues. Here the CDR3 reads CATSVGGTGLEKLFF. DNA of the CDR3: TGTGCCACCAGTGTCGGGGGGACGGGACTCGAAAAACTGTTTTTT.

This sequence joins TRBV6-2 or TRBV6-3 and TRBJ1-5; D gene ambiguous. Germline CDR1 reads MNHEY; CDR2 reads SVGEGT. This CDR3 is built from 15 residues. Between the trimmed V and J ends, which lost 2 bases and 1 base, there was a span of 9 bases. The CDR3 region has the DNA TGTGCCAGCAGTTACGGGTCGGGGAGCAATCAGCCCCAGCATTTT. It encodes CASSYGSGSNQPQHF.

This clone was recorded a few times. This chain connects TRBV7-8 to TRBJ1-1; D is ambiguous. Germline V gene data show CDR1 as SGHVS and CDR2 as FQNEAQ. This CDR3 comprises 14 residues. The V end lost 7 bases, the J end lost 0 bases, and 12 bases lay between the germline ends. The CDR3 bases are TGTGCCAGCAACTCCTTAGTCATGAACACTGAAGCTTTCTTT. It translates to CASNSLVMNTEAFF.